The 17 T cell receptor beta chains in this list originate from one sample, sequenced in a study of regulatory dendritic cells for organ transplantation. Profiling relied on immunoSEQ multiplex PCR, and the TCRdb table lists in-frame clones only, not all of them. The repertoire includes about 29,000 clones, approximately 79% of them detected once, and 2% to 2.5% sits in the top ten. The sample was memory CD4+ T cells from blood. Subset specified: CD45RO+ memory T cells. The source is a human donor in good health.

This clone was seen only once. The rearrangement joins TRBV6-1 to TRBJ1-2; TRBD1 aligns across 8 bases. The CDR3 spans 13 residues. J gave up 2 bases and V 6 bases, and 2 bases lay outside the gene matches. Germline lookup yields CDR1 MNHNS and CDR2 SASEGT. This chain's CDR3 is CASRWTGNYGYTF. CDR3 coding DNA: TGTGCCAGCAGATGGACAGGGAACTATGGCTACACCTTC.

The V call is TRBV5-8, the J call TRBJ2-2, with D uncertain. This CDR3 has 12 amino acids. CDR1 is SGHTS, CDR2 YDEGEE, per germline. V lost 2 bases and J 3 bases, leaving 2 bases between the germline ends. The CDR3 sequence: CASSFYTGELFF. DNA of the CDR3: TGTGCCAGCAGCTTTTACACCGGGGAGCTGTTTTTT.

This clone has just one count. The chain has TRBV6-1 and TRBJ2-6; 9 bases are shared with TRBD1. V was clipped by 6 bases and J by 4 bases; unmatched bases: 4. Germline V gene data show CDR1 as MNHNS and CDR2 as SASEGT. This CDR3 has 15 residues. CDR3 nucleotides: TGTGCCAGCAGCAACGACAGGGGGGGGGCCAACGTCCTGACTTTC. This codes for CASSNDRGGANVLTF.

This clone showed up just a few times. Written as DNA, the CDR3 is TGTGCCATCAGTGAGTCGGACAGGGGGCTAGGCGGCTACACCTTC. Translating it yields CAISESDRGLGGYTF. J is TRBJ1-2 and V is TRBV10-3; 11 nucleotides match TRBD1. The ends lost 0 bases at V and 8 bases at J; junction bases unmatched: 5. This CDR3 contains 15 residues. Germline V gene lookup returns CDR1 ENHRY and CDR2 SYGVKD.

The chain couples TRBV29-1 to TRBJ2-7, with D perhaps matching TRBD1 or TRBD2 (6 bases each). This CDR3 comprises 13 residues. The V and J ends lost 7 bases and 4 bases respectively, with 17 bases between them. CDR1 is SQVTM, CDR2 ANQGSEA, per germline. CDR3 bases: TGCAGCGCTTCGCGGGACATTACGTACGAGCAGTACTTC. This translates into CSASRDITYEQYF.

The chain has TRBV6-6 and TRBJ1-4, with no clear D. The CDR3 is 15 residues long. Trimming removed 6 bases from V and 0 bases from J, with 11 bases in between. The germline gives CDR1 MNHNY, CDR2 SVGAGI (reference sequence). CDR3 residues: CASRRDPTTNEKLFF. CDR3 in DNA: TGTGCCAGCAGGCGGGATCCAACAACTAATGAAAAACTGTTTTTT.

By share, this clone ranks as medium-sized. The rearrangement uses TRBV2 and TRBJ2-7; D call uncertain. This CDR3 has 13 amino acids. V lost 10 bases, J lost 3 bases, and 16 bases lay in between. Germline V gene sequence: CDR1 SNHLY, CDR2 FYNNEI. The CDR3 DNA sequence: TGTGCCACCACACCCGGACGGAGCTACGAGCAGTACTTC. Protein product: CATTPGRSYEQYF.

V gene TRBV18 combines with J gene TRBJ2-2; TRBD1 matches 7 bases. CDR1 and CDR2 from the germline V gene are KGHSH and LQKENI. With V trimmed by 4 bases and J by 7 bases, 12 bases remained unmatched. CDR3 length equals 16 residues. The CDR3 protein is CASSLTADRAVGELFF. The CDR3 nucleotides read TGTGCCAGCTCACTCACCGCAGACAGGGCCGTCGGGGAGCTGTTTTTT.

The CDR3 loop reads CASSLRSNQPQHF. The CDR3 nucleotides are TGTGCCAGCAGCTTAAGGAGCAATCAGCCCCAGCATTTT. The gene calls are TRBV7-6 and TRBJ1-5, with no clear D. The germline V and J ends were trimmed by 2 bases and 1 base, with 3 bases remaining between them. Germline V gene sequence: CDR1 SGHVS, CDR2 FNYEAQ. This CDR3 spans 13 amino acids.

V and J are TRBV7-2 and TRBJ2-6, with D unclear. The V and J ends lost 5 bases and 2 bases respectively, with 4 bases between them. This CDR3 has 13 residues. Germline loops: CDR1 SGHTA, CDR2 FQGNSA. Here the CDR3 reads CASSIAGANVLTF. The CDR3 DNA reads as TGTGCCAGCAGCATCGCTGGGGCCAACGTCCTGACTTTC. Full variable domain (missing parts from reference TRBV7-2 and TRBJ2-6): GAGVSQSPSNKVTEKGKDVELRCDPISGHTALYWYRQSLGQGLEFLIYFQGNSAPDKSGLPSDRFSAERTGGSVSTLTIQRTQQEDSAVYLCASSIAGANVLTFGAGSRLTVL.

The chain carries TRBV27 and TRBJ2-5; 9 nucleotides agree with TRBD1. Germline V gives CDR1 MNHEY, CDR2 SMNVEV (reference sequence). The CDR3 consists of 16 residues. After removal of 3 bases from V and 5 bases from J, the junction contained 10 bases not matched to a gene. The chain's CDR3 is CASSFTDGTGKETQYF. CDR3 sequence (DNA): TGTGCCAGCAGTTTTACGGATGGGACAGGGAAGGAGACCCAGTACTTC.

The rearrangement links TRBV7-6 to TRBJ2-2, with 8 bases aligning to TRBD1. The CDR3 length is 16 residues. The V gene's germline CDR1 is SGHVS and CDR2 FNYEAQ. With 1 base clipped from V and 5 bases from J, the junction kept 6 bases outside the gene matches. The CDR3, as DNA: TGTGCCAGCAGCTTAGGGACAGGGTTCAGTACCGGGGAGCTGTTTTTT. Amino acid sequence: CASSLGTGFSTGELFF. Complete variable domain (other parts from reference TRBV7-6 and TRBJ2-2): GAGVSQSPRYKVTKRGQDVALRCDPISGHVSLYWYRQALGQGPEFLTYFNYEAQQDKSGLPNDRFSAERPEGSISTLTIQRTEQRDSAMYRCASSLGTGFSTGELFFGEGSRLTVL.

V and J are TRBV10-3 and TRBJ2-1; no clear D gene. This CDR3 spans 13 amino acids. V lost 6 bases, J lost 9 bases, and 15 bases lay in between. Germline CDR1 reads ENHRY; CDR2 reads SYGVKD. In DNA form, the CDR3 reads TGTGCCATCAGAGGGTCGCTTTCGGGTGAGCAGTTCTTC. Translating gives CAIRGSLSGEQFF.

The genes are TRBV30 and TRBJ2-2; weak D call: TRBD1 (6 bases). The CDR3 covers 12 residues. With 5 bases removed from V and 7 bases from J, the gap between germline ends came to 11 bases. Germline V gene lookup returns CDR1 GTSNPN and CDR2 SVGIG (reference sequence). CDR3 sequence: CAWVQGFGELFF. CDR3 nucleotides: TGTGCCTGGGTACAGGGATTCGGGGAGCTGTTTTTT.

V usage is TRBV7-2 and J usage is TRBJ1-2; 8 bases map to TRBD1. Trimming removed 2 bases from V and 9 bases from J; junction bases left unmatched: 5. This CDR3 spans 13 amino acids. The V gene's germline CDR1 is SGHTA and CDR2 FQGNSA. Here the CDR3 DNA reads TGTGCCAGCAGCTTACAGCGACAGGGGAGCTACACCTTC. It is translated as CASSLQRQGSYTF.

The sample holds one count of this clone. This chain links TRBV18 with TRBJ2-1; TRBD1 agrees at 7 bases. CDR1 KGHSH and CDR2 LQKENI come from the germline V gene. The trim removed 3 bases at V and 15 bases at J, leaving 14 bases unmatched. This CDR3 has 14 residues. For the CDR3, the DNA is TGTGCCAGCTCACCGGAGACAGGGATTGAGGGACGGTTCTTC. It is translated as CASSPETGIEGRFF.

The J gene is TRBJ1-1, the V gene TRBV7-3; no definite D call. This CDR3 has 13 amino acids. V gave up 1 base and J gave up 4 bases, with 7 bases separating them. The germline V gene has CDR1 SGHTA and CDR2 FQGTGA. CDR3 sequence: CASSLSTFTEAFF. The DNA of the CDR3 is TGTGCCAGCAGCTTAAGTACGTTCACTGAAGCTTTCTTT.